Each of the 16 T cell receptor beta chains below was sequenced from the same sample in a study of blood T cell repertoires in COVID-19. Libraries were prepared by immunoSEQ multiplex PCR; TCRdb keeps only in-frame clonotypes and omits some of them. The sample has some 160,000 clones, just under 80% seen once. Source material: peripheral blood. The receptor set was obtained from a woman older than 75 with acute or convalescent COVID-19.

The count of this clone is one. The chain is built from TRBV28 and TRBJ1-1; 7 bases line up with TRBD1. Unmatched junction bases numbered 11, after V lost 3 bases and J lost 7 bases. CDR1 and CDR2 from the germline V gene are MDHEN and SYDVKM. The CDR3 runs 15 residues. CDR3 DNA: TGTGCCAGCAGTTTGCCTACGACAGGGTTGGATGAAGCTTTCTTT. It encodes CASSLPTTGLDEAFF.

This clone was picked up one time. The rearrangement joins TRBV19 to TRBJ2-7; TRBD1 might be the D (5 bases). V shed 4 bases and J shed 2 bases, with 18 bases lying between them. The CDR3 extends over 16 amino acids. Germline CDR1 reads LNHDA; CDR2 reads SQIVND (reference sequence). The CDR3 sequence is CASSTQSQGLPYEQYF. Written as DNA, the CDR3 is TGTGCCAGTAGTACTCAAAGCCAGGGCTTACCCTACGAGCAGTACTTC.

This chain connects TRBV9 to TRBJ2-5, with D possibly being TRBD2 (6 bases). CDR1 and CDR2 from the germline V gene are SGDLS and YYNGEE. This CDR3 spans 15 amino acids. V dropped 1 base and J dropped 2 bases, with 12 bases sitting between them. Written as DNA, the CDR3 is TGTGCCAGCAGCGTATCGAATGGGGGGCAAGAGACCCAGTACTTC. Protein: CASSVSNGGQETQYF.

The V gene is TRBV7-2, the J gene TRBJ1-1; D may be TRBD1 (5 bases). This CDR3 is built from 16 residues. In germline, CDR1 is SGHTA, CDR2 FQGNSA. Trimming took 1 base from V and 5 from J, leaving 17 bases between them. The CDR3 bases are TGTGCCAGCAGCTTAGGGGGAGGGGCCCTCGGTACTGAAGCTTTCTTT. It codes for CASSLGGGALGTEAFF. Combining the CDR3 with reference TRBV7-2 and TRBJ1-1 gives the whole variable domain GAGVSQSPSNKVTEKGKDVELRCDPISGHTALYWYRQSLGQGLEFLIYFQGNSAPDKSGLPSDRFSAERTGGSVSTLTIQRTQQEDSAVYLCASSLGGGALGTEAFFGQGTRLTVV.

The CDR3, as DNA: TGTGCCACGAGCCCAGGGGGCACAGATACGCAGTATTTT. Translated: CATSPGGTDTQYF. This chain uses TRBV24-1 with TRBJ2-3, with D possibly matching TRBD1 (6 bases). Germline assignment: CDR1 KGHDR and CDR2 SFDVKD. V lost 10 bases to trimming and J lost 1 base, with 11 bases between them. CDR3 size: 13 residues.

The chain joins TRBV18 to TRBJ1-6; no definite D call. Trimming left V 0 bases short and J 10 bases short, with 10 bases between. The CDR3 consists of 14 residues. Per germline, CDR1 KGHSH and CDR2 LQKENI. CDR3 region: CASSPPGPGSPLHF. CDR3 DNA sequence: TGTGCCAGCTCACCACCAGGGCCGGGATCACCCCTCCACTTT.

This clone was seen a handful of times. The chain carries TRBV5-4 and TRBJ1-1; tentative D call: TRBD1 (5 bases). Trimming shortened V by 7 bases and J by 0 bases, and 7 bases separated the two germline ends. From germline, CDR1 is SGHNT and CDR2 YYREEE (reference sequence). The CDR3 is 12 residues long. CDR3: CASGAMNTEAFF. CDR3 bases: TGTGCCAGCGGGGCCATGAACACTGAAGCTTTCTTT.

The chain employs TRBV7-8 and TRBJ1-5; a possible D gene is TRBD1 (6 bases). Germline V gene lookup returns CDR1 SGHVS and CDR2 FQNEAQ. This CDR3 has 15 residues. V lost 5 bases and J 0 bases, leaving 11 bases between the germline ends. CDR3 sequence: CASSPGAYSNQPQHF. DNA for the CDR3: TGTGCCAGCAGCCCAGGGGCTTATAGCAATCAGCCCCAGCATTTT.

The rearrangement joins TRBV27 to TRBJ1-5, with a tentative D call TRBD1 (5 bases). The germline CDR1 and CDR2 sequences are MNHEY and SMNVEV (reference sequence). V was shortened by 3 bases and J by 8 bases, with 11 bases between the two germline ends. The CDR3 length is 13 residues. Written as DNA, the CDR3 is TGTGCCAGCAGTTTCGACAGTCAAAAGCCCCAGCATTTT. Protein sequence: CASSFDSQKPQHF.

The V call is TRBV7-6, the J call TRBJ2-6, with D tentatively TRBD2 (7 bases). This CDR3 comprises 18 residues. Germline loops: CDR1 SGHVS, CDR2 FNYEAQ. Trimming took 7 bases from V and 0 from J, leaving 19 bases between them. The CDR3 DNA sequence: TGTGCCAGCACCCTCAGGGGAGGGTCTAACTCTGGGGCCAACGTCCTGACTTTC. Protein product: CASTLRGGSNSGANVLTF.

CDR3 region: CASSQVARRQNTEAFF. The CDR3 nucleotides are TGTGCCAGCAGCCAAGTCGCCCGGCGGCAGAACACTGAAGCTTTCTTT. The chain couples TRBV4-2 to TRBJ1-1; no firm D call. Germline-derived CDR1 and CDR2 are LGHNA and YNFKEQ. The CDR3 is 16 amino acids. Trimming removed 1 base from V and 1 base from J, with 13 bases in between.

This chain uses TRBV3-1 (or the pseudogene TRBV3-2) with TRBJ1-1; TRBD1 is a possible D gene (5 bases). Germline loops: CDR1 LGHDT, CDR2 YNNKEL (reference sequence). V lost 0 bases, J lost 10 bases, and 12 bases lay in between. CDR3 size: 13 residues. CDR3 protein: CASSQDLAGSAFF. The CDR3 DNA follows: TGTGCCAGCAGCCAAGACTTGGCAGGGTCAGCTTTCTTT.

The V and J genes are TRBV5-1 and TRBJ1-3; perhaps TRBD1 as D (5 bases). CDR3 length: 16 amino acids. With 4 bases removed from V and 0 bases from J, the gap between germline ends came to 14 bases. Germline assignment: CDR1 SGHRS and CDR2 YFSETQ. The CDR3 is CASSAGGFSSGNTIYF. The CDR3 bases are TGCGCCAGCAGCGCCGGGGGATTTTCCTCTGGAAACACCATATATTTT. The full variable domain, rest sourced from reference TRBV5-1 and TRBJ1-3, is KAGVTQTPRYLIKTRGQQVTLSCSPISGHRSVSWYQQTPGQGLQFLFEYFSETQRNKGNFPGRFSGRQFSNSRSEMNVSTLELGDSALYLCASSAGGFSSGNTIYFGEGSWLTVV.

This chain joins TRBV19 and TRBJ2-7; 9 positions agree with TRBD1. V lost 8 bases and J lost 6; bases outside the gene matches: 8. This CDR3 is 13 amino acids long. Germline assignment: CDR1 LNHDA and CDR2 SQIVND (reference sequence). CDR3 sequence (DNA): TGTGCCAGTTCCTCAGGGACAGGGACCGAGCAGTACTTC. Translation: CASSSGTGTEQYF.

The CDR3 DNA reads as TGTGCCAGCAGCCAAGGATTGGCAGCGGGAGGCGGCACAGATACGCAGTATTTT. The encoded protein is CASSQGLAAGGGTDTQYF. J is TRBJ2-3 and V is TRBV3-1 (or the pseudogene TRBV3-2), with 9 bases lining up with TRBD2. J lost 1 base, V lost 1 base, and 9 bases had no gene match. The germline CDR1 and CDR2 sequences are LGHDT and YNNKEL (reference sequence). The CDR3 covers 18 residues.

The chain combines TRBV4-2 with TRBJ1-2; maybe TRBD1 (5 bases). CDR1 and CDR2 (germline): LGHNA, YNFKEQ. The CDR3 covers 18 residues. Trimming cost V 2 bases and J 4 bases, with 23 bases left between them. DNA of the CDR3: TGTGCCAGCAGCCAAAATCAAAGAAGCGGGGCGAGTAGCTATGGCTACACCTTC. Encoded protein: CASSQNQRSGASSYGYTF.